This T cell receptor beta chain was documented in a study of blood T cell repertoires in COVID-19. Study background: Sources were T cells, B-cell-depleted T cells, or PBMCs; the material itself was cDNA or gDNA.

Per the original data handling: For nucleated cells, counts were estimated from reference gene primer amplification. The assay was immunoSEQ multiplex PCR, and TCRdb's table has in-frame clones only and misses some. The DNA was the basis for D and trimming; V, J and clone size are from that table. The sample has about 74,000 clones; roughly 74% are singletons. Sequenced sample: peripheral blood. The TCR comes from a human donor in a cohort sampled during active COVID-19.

The CDR3 here is CASSYWTSGSPGELFF. The DNA for the CDR3 is TGTGCCAGCAGTTACTGGACTAGCGGGAGTCCCGGGGAGCTGTTTTTT. The chain links TRBV6-5 to TRBJ2-2; 13 positions agree with TRBD2. Germline V gene data show CDR1 as MNHEY and CDR2 as SVGAGI. This CDR3 comprises 16 residues. The V gene end was trimmed by 1 base and the J gene end by 6 bases; junction bases not matched to a gene: 2.